This TCR beta chain is drawn from a study of blood T cell repertoires in COVID-19. Study information: Sources were T cells, B-cell-depleted T cells, or PBMCs; the material itself was cDNA or gDNA.

Clones were sequenced by immunoSEQ multiplex PCR, and TCRdb holds only the in-frame ones, with some missing. The sample lists fewer than 350,000 clones, 88% occurring once. Looked up from germline, CDR1 is LNHNV and CDR2 is YYDKDF (reference sequence). This CDR3 is 15 amino acids long. With respect to this clone: Its ends do not fully match the called genes, so a read error is possible.

The genes are TRBV15 and TRBJ1-3, with a tentative D call TRBD1 (5 bases). Sequencing used peripheral blood. The TCR comes from a young man with active or convalescent COVID-19. The CDR3 nucleotides read TGTGCCACCAGCGGAGAAGCCAACAGGCATCACACCATATATTTT. This translates into CATSGEANRHHTIYF.